Presented here are 12 T cell receptor beta chains from one specimen sequenced in a study of prognosis after radiotherapy for stage I lung cancer. Genomic DNA yielded TCR beta CDR3, amplified by two-round multiplex PCR. Primers were specific to each TRBV and TRBJ gene in first-round PCR. TCRdb reanalysed the multiplex PCR reads using MiXCR and keeps one entry per CDR3 protein. Among around 13,000 distinct CDR3 sequences listed, about 40% were seen once. The source was PBMCs, collected before or after stereotactic body radiation therapy (not recorded which). Receptors were obtained from a donor aged 50 or older with non-small cell lung cancer.

This clonotype has ten or more counts. This rearrangement joins TRBV4-3 to TRBJ2-3; D is ambiguous. This CDR3 contains 18 residues. Germline CDR1 LGHNA, CDR2 YSLEER. Trimming shortened V by 2 bases and J by 0 bases, and 18 bases separated the two germline ends. The CDR3 reads CASSQKPGGMASTDTQYF. Written as DNA, the CDR3 is TGCGCCAGCAGCCAAAAGCCTGGTGGAATGGCAAGCACAGATACGCAGTATTTT.

By sample share, this clonotype is medium-sized. The chain couples TRBV7-9 to TRBJ2-7; D is possibly TRBD1 or TRBD2 (5 bases each). The V gene lost 5 bases and the J gene lost 3 bases, with 8 bases spanning the gap. The CDR3 has 12 amino acids. Germline CDR1 and CDR2: SEHNR and FQNEAQ (reference sequence). CDR3 coding DNA: TGTGCCAGCAGCCGGGACCTCTACGAGCAGTACTTC. This sequence encodes CASSRDLYEQYF.

This clonotype is judged medium-sized. The rearrangement uses TRBV13 and TRBJ1-2; D gene unclear. Germline assignment: CDR1 PRHDT and CDR2 FYEKMQ (reference sequence). The length of the CDR3 is 14 residues. With 1 base removed from V and 2 bases from J, the gap between germline ends came to 8 bases. Written as DNA, the CDR3 is TGTGCCAGCAGCTTAGTTCAGGAGAACTATGGCTACACCTTC. Translating gives CASSLVQENYGYTF.

This clonotype was seen just once. The genes are TRBV6-2 or TRBV6-3 and TRBJ2-7; 7 bases align to TRBD1. Germline loops: CDR1 MNHEY, CDR2 SVGEGT. The trim removed 7 bases at V and 3 bases at J, leaving 12 bases unmatched. The CDR3 has 15 amino acids. CDR3 region: CASKRIRDSFYEQYF. Here the CDR3 DNA reads TGTGCCAGCAAGAGAATACGGGACAGTTTCTACGAGCAGTACTTC.

This rearrangement joins TRBV12-5 to TRBJ2-5; no definite D call. The germline gives CDR1 LGHNT, CDR2 FRNRAP. Trimming removed 3 bases from V and 4 bases from J, with 6 bases in between. There are 12 residues in the CDR3. In DNA, the CDR3 is TGTGCTAGTGGTTTATTGGGAGAGACCCAGTACTTC. This sequence encodes CASGLLGETQYF.

Comments on this clonotype: Because it lacks the conserved phenylalanine or tryptophan at the end, this CDR3 is likely a read error. The chain joins TRBV7-3 to TRBJ2-5; perhaps TRBD2 as D (7 bases). CDR1 is SGHTA, CDR2 FQGTGA, per germline. This CDR3 spans 15 amino acids. Trimming took 5 bases from V and 6 from J, leaving 19 bases between them. As DNA, the CDR3 is TGTGCCAGCAGCCCGGAGGGGGGGCCTTGTAAGACCCAGTACTAC. It is translated as CASSPEGGPCKTQYY.

This clonotype was seen at least ten times. The chain couples TRBV12-3 or TRBV12-4 to TRBJ1-1; D call uncertain. The CDR3 has 13 amino acids. V was pared by 4 bases and J by 7 bases, with 13 bases between. CDR3 region: CASSSLVRFEAFF. The CDR3 region has the DNA TGTGCCAGCAGTTCCCTCGTTAGGTTTGAAGCTTTCTTT.

At least ten counts were recorded for this clonotype. The rearrangement joins TRBV5-1 to TRBJ1-1; D is uncertain. Germline loops: CDR1 SGHRS, CDR2 YFSETQ. Trimming shortened V by 0 bases and J by 12 bases, and 15 bases separated the two germline ends. This CDR3 is 13 amino acids long. CDR3 coding DNA: TGCGCCAGCAGCTTGGTCGGAAACGATCGGCCTTTCTTT. This encodes CASSLVGNDRPFF.

A word on this clonotype: It is likely a read error: a sequence one base away is far more abundant. The J gene is TRBJ2-1, the V gene TRBV27; D is ambiguous. The germline V gene encodes CDR1 MNHEY and CDR2 SMNVEV (reference sequence). This CDR3 comprises 12 residues. The CDR3 nucleotides are TGTGCCAGCAGTCTGACCCACAATGAGCATTTCTTC. Its translation is CASSLTHNEHFF.

The genes are TRBV4-3 and TRBJ2-2, with D possibly TRBD1 on 5 matching bases. Germline CDR1 and CDR2: LGHNA and YSLEER. Trimming took 0 bases from V and 8 from J, leaving 10 bases between them. The CDR3 runs to 14 residues. CDR3 sequence (DNA): TGCGCCAGCAGCCAAGAAGCAGGGTTTGGGGAGCTGTTTTTT. As protein: CASSQEAGFGELFF.

The chain links TRBV28 to TRBJ2-2; D remains unclear. Trimming shortened V by 2 bases and J by 0 bases, and 1 base separated the two germline ends. The germline V gene encodes CDR1 MDHEN and CDR2 SYDVKM. There are 13 residues in the CDR3. CDR3 amino acids: CASSLANTGELFF. CDR3 sequence (DNA): TGTGCCAGCAGTTTAGCGAACACCGGGGAGCTGTTTTTT.

The chain is built from TRBV20-1 and TRBJ2-5; D call uncertain. Trimming took off 7 bases at V and 5 bases at J, with 17 bases between the two ends. The CDR3 consists of 13 residues. Germline assignment: CDR1 DFQATT and CDR2 SNEGSKA (reference sequence). CDR3 sequence: CSVPWSVPETQYF. The CDR3 DNA follows: TGCAGTGTACCATGGTCTGTCCCTGAGACCCAGTACTTC.